These 5 T cell receptor beta chains share one sample of origin, sequenced in a study of T cell repertoires and HLA-DP antigens. Clones were read by immunoSEQ multiplex PCR, and TCRdb kept only the in-frame ones, dropping some. The repertoire consists of around 90,000 clones, with approximately 86% occurring once and the leading ten covering less than 2%. These receptors have no identified antigens. The specimen sequenced was CD4+ T cells from PBMCs. The receptors were gathered from a man aged 50 to 60 in good health and CMV-seronegative.

The chain links TRBV28 to TRBJ2-5; D not certain. The tail of the sequence fits TRBJ2-7 better, so the J call may be wrong. The CDR3 extends over 13 amino acids. From germline, CDR1 is MDHEN and CDR2 SYDVKM. As DNA, the CDR3 is TGTGCCAGCAGTTTGGGCAGTACCTACGAGCAGTACTTC. It encodes CASSLGSTYEQYF.

V gene TRBV6-5 combines with J gene TRBJ1-1; D perhaps matches TRBD1 (5 bases). This CDR3 has 14 residues. Per germline, CDR1 MNHEY and CDR2 SVGAGI. Trimming shortened V by 7 bases and J by 2 bases, and 14 bases separated the two germline ends. The chain's CDR3 is CASMGRAPNTEAFF. CDR3 nucleotide sequence: TGTGCCAGCATGGGCAGGGCCCCCAACACTGAAGCTTTCTTT.

This chain connects TRBV27 to TRBJ2-2; D gene ambiguous. V was cut by 0 bases and J by 4 bases, with 9 bases left in between. CDR1 and CDR2 from the germline V gene are MNHEY and SMNVEV (reference sequence). The CDR3 length is 15 residues. This chain's CDR3 is CASSLSSYGTGELFF. The CDR3 bases are TGTGCCAGCAGTTTATCCAGCTACGGCACCGGGGAGCTGTTTTTT.

The rearrangement joins TRBV13 to TRBJ1-2; 7 bases agree with TRBD1. V was pared by 5 bases and J by 0 bases, with 3 bases of the junction left unmatched. The germline CDR1 and CDR2 sequences are PRHDT and FYEKMQ (reference sequence). The CDR3 has 14 amino acids. The CDR3 DNA follows: TGTGCCAGCAGCGCGGACAGGACTAACTATGGCTACACCTTC. This codes for CASSADRTNYGYTF.

This clone was seen just once. The J gene is TRBJ2-2, the V gene TRBV19, with TRBD2 matching 7 bases. Germline V gene sequence: CDR1 LNHDA, CDR2 SQIVND (reference sequence). V lost 10 bases to trimming and J lost 5 bases; unmatched junction nucleotides: 13. The CDR3 loop spans 15 amino acids. The CDR3 sequence: CATHDRLAWTGELFF. The DNA for the CDR3 is TGTGCCACCCACGATCGACTAGCTTGGACCGGGGAGCTGTTTTTT.